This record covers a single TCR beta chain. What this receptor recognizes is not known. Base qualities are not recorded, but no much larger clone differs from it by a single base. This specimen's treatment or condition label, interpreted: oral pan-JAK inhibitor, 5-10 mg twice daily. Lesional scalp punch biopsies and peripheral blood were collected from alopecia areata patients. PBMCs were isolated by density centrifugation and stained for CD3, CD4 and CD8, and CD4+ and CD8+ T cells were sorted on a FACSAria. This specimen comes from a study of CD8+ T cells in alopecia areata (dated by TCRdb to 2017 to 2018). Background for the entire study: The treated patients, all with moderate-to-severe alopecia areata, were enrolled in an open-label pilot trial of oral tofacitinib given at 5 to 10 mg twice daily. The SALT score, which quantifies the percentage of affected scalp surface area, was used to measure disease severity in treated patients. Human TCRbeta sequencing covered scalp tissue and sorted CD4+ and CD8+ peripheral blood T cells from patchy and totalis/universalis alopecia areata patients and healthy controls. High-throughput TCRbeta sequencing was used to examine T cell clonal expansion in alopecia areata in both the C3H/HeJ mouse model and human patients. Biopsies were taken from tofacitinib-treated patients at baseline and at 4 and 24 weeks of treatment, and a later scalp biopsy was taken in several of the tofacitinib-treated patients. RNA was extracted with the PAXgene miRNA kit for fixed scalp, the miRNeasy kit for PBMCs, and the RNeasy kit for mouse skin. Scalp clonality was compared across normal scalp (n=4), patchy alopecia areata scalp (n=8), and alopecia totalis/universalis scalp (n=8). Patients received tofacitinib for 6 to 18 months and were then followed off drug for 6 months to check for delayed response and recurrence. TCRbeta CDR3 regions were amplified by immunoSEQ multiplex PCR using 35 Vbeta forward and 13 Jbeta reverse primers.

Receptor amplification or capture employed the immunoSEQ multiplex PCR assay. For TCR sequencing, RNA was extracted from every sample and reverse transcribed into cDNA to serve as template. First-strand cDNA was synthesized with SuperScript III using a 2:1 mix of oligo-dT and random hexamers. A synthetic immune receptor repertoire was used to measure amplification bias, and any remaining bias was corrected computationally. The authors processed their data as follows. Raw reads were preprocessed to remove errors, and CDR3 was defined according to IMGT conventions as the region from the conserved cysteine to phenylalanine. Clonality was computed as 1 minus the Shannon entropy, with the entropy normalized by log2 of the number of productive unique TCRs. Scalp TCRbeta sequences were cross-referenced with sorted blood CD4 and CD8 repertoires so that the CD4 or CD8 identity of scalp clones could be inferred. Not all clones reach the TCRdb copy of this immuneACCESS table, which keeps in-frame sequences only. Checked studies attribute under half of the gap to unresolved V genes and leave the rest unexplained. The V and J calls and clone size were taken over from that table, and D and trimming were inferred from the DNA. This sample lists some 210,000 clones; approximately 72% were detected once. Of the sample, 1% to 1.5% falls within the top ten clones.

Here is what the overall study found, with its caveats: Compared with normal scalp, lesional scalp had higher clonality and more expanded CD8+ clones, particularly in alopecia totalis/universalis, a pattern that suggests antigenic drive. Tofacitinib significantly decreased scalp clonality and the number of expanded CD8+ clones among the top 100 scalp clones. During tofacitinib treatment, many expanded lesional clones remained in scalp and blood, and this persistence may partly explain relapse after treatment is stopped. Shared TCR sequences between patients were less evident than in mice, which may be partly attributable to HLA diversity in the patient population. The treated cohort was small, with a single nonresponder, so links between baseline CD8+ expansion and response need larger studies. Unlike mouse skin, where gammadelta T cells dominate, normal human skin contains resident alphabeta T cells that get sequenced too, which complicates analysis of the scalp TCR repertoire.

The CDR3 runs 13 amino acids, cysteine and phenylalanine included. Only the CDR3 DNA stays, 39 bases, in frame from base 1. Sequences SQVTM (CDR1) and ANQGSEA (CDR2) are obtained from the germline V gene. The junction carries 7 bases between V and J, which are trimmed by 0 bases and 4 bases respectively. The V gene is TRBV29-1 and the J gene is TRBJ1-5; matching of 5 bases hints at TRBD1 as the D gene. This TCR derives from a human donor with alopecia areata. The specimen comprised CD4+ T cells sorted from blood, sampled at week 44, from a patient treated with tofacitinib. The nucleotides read TGCAGCGTTGAAGAACAGGAAAATCAGCCCCAGCATTTT. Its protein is CSVEEQENQPQHF.